The entry that follows covers one T cell receptor (beta chain) sequence. These data come from a study of blood T cell repertoires in COVID-19. In the study overall: COVID-19 samples, acute and convalescent, were from the United States, Italy and Spain.

Seattle cases were enrolled at active infection and followed longitudinally. Germline CDR1 SGHKS, CDR2 YYEKEE (reference sequence). The V segment lost 3 bases and the J segment 8 bases; nucleotides outside the gene matches: 7. The CDR3 spans 14 residues. The table came from immunoSEQ multiplex PCR; TCRdb's copy has only in-frame clones and leaves some out. The repertoire holds about 180,000 clones, with 70% to 80% as singletons. The source is a woman aged 55-69 years with COVID-19, enrolled during active disease. What was sequenced was peripheral blood. V and J are TRBV5-5 and TRBJ2-2, with TRBD1 matching over 7 bases. The CDR3 region is CASSSIQGSGELFF. As DNA, the CDR3 is TGTGCCAGCAGCTCCATACAGGGGTCTGGGGAGCTGTTTTTT.